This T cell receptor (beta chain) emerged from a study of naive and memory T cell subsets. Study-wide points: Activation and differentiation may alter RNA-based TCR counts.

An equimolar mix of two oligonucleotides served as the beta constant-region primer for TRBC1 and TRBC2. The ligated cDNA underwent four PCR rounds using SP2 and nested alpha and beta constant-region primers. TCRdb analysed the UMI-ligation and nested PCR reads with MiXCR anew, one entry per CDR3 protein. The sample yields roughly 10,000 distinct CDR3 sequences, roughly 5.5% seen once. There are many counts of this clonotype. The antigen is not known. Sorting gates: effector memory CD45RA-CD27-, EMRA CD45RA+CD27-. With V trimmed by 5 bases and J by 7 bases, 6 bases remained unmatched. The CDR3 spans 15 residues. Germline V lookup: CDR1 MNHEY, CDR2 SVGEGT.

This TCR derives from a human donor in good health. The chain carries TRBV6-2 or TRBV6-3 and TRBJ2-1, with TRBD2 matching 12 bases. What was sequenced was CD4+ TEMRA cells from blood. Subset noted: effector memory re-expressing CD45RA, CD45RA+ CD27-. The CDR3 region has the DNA TGTGCCAGCAGTAGTCTAGCGGGAGGGAGGAATGAGCAGTTCTTC. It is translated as CASSSLAGGRNEQFF.